Presented here are 28 T cell receptor beta chains from one specimen sequenced in a study of identical twins. From the 5' RACE reads, TCRdb called clonotypes with MiXCR, one entry per CDR3 protein. The sample yields 500,000 to 650,000 distinct CDR3 sequences, around 7.5% seen once. The sample was also reused in another study, on yellow fever vaccine responses in identical twins.

The sample consisted of PBMCs. These receptors came from a woman aged 18-35 years in good health.

The table lists this clonotype with a few counts. The chain recombines TRBV3-1 with TRBJ2-7; TRBD2 matches 7 bases. Germline values: CDR1 LGHDT, CDR2 YNNKEL (reference sequence). J was trimmed by 3 bases and V by 5 bases; bases with no gene match: 10. The CDR3 has 15 residues. CDR3 DNA: TGTGCCAGCAGCTACCTAGCGGAAAACAACTACGAGCAGTACTTC. It encodes CASSYLAENNYEQYF.

This clonotype was observed a few times. The chain combines TRBV7-9 with TRBJ2-7; no firm D call. CDR1 SEHNR and CDR2 FQNEAQ come from the germline V gene (reference sequence). V was clipped by 5 bases and J by 2 bases, with 7 bases between them. This CDR3 is 12 amino acids long. CDR3 region: CASSTDTYEQYF. The CDR3 DNA reads TGTGCCAGCAGCACAGATACCTACGAGCAGTACTTC.

This clonotype was found a few times. V usage is TRBV25-1 and J usage is TRBJ2-7; 7 nucleotides align to TRBD1. There are 12 residues in the CDR3. Trimming at V came to 8 bases and at J to 6 bases, leaving 7 bases not matched to a gene. Per the germline V gene, CDR1 is MGHDK and CDR2 is SYGVNS. CDR3 in amino acids: CASLRGPGEQYF. The CDR3 bases are TGTGCCAGCCTAAGGGGGCCCGGCGAGCAGTACTTC.

This clonotype was counted at least ten times. The chain recombines TRBV20-1 with TRBJ1-1; 12 nucleotides match TRBD1. This CDR3 region has 15 residues. The germline V gene has CDR1 DFQATT and CDR2 SNEGSKA (reference sequence). The V and J ends lost 3 bases and 4 bases, in that order; junction bases with no gene match: 6. CDR3 bases: TGCAGTGCTAGGGGGACAGGGGGCTTGGCCACTGAAGCTTTCTTT. It specifies CSARGTGGLATEAFF.

This clonotype has a handful of counts. This chain joins TRBV4-1 and TRBJ2-7, with 9 bases matching TRBD2. Germline V gene lookup returns CDR1 MGHRA and CDR2 YSYEKL. Germline trimming cut 4 bases from V and 5 bases from J; bases unmatched to any gene: 3. This CDR3 is 13 amino acids long. CDR3 sequence (DNA): TGCGCCAGCAGCCCATTAGCGGGAGACGAGCAGTACTTC. Its protein is CASSPLAGDEQYF.

This chain connects TRBV12-3 or TRBV12-4 to TRBJ2-5, with D hard to call. The V and J ends lost 8 bases and 5 bases respectively, with 12 bases between them. CDR3 size: 12 residues. The CDR3: CASASGGETQYF. The CDR3 bases are TGTGCCAGCGCGTCAGGCGGCGAGACCCAGTACTTC.

The sample holds many counts of this clonotype. The chain combines TRBV6-1 with TRBJ2-5; weak D call: TRBD1 (6 bases). Trimming left V 6 bases short and J 5 bases short, with 13 bases between. This CDR3 is built from 13 residues. Germline CDR1 MNHNS, CDR2 SASEGT. This CDR3 is CASSSTTGETQYF. The CDR3 nucleotides read TGTGCCAGCAGCTCCACAACAGGGGAGACCCAGTACTTC.

This clonotype was seen many times. The J gene is TRBJ1-2, the V gene TRBV4-1; D unclear. Looked up from germline, CDR1 is MGHRA and CDR2 is YSYEKL. Trimming removed 4 bases at V and 8 bases at J, with 17 bases between. The CDR3 runs to 14 residues. The CDR3 loop reads CASSREGMVGGYTF. Here the CDR3 DNA reads TGCGCCAGCAGCCGCGAGGGAATGGTTGGAGGCTACACCTTC.

The table lists this clonotype with many counts. This chain uses TRBV7-8 with TRBJ2-1; D perhaps matches TRBD2 (6 bases). Trimming left V 4 bases short and J 4 bases short, with 11 bases between. Per germline, CDR1 SGHVS and CDR2 FQNEAQ. The CDR3 contains 14 residues. CDR3: CASSSRDSYNEQFF. CDR3 nucleotide sequence: TGTGCCAGCAGCTCTCGGGACTCTTACAATGAGCAGTTCTTC.

V usage is TRBV7-9 and J usage is TRBJ2-1, with 11 bases aligning to TRBD2. This CDR3 is 13 amino acids long. CDR1 is SEHNR and CDR2 is FQNEAQ in the germline V gene (reference sequence). Trimming took 5 bases from V and 15 from J; bases not matched to a gene: 9. DNA for the CDR3: TGTGCCAGCAGCATCCTACTAGCGGGAGATAGGTTCTTC. Translating gives CASSILLAGDRFF.

This rearrangement joins TRBV12-3 or TRBV12-4 to TRBJ2-7, with TRBD2 matching 7 bases. The CDR3 has 17 residues. V shed 5 bases, J shed 4 bases, and the junction held 17 bases outside the gene matches. This CDR3 is CASSPHSAGGSGYEQYF. CDR3 DNA: TGTGCCAGCAGTCCCCATTCCGCGGGCGGGAGTGGGTACGAGCAGTACTTC.

This chain links TRBV28 with TRBJ2-5; 7 bases are shared with TRBD2. J gave up 1 base and V 6 bases, and 8 bases lay outside the gene matches. Germline V lookup: CDR1 MDHEN, CDR2 SYDVKM. The CDR3 loop spans 15 amino acids. CDR3 sequence reads: CASSPRGEGQETQYF. The CDR3 nucleotides are TGTGCCAGCAGCCCCCGGGGGGAAGGCCAAGAGACCCAGTACTTC.

This clonotype has a handful of counts. The V and J genes are TRBV12-3 or TRBV12-4 and TRBJ2-3; possible D gene TRBD2, 6 bases. The V end was cut by 6 bases, the J end by 6 bases, with 10 bases between. This CDR3 contains 12 residues. The CDR3 nucleotides read TGTGCCAGCAGACTAGCTTCGGATACGCAGTATTTT. Its protein is CASRLASDTQYF.

The chain recombines TRBV3-1 with TRBJ2-5, with 11 bases identical to TRBD2. The CDR3 contains 20 residues. The V and J ends lost 5 bases and 2 bases, in that order; junction bases with no gene match: 19. Germline CDR1 reads LGHDT; CDR2 reads YNNKEL (reference sequence). CDR3 in amino acids: CASSSTRASGGNRLQETQYF. The DNA for the CDR3 is TGTGCCAGCAGCTCTACCCGGGCTAGCGGGGGGAACCGATTACAAGAGACCCAGTACTTC.

In its sample, this clonotype was seen a few times. The rearrangement uses TRBV29-1 and TRBJ1-2, with D possibly matching TRBD1 (6 bases). The CDR3 runs 15 residues. Germline V CDR1 and CDR2: SQVTM, ANQGSEA. The V gene lost 1 base and the J gene lost 4 bases, with 16 bases spanning the gap. CDR3 region: CSVEGSGGQGYGYTF. In DNA, the CDR3 is TGCAGCGTTGAAGGTTCGGGGGGCCAAGGCTATGGCTACACCTTC.

The rearrangement links TRBV11-2 to TRBJ2-5; unclear D gene. Germline V gene data show CDR1 as SGHAT and CDR2 as FQNNGV. V was trimmed by 1 base and J by 1 base, leaving 7 bases between them. This CDR3 is 14 amino acids long. CDR3 region: CASSLVRAQETQYF. The CDR3 DNA reads TGTGCCAGCAGCTTAGTACGGGCCCAAGAGACCCAGTACTTC.

This clonotype was seen repeatedly, ten times or more. V usage is TRBV5-1 and J usage is TRBJ2-2, with D possibly TRBD1 on 6 matching bases. Germline CDR1 is SGHRS and CDR2 is YFSETQ. V lost 1 base, J lost 4 bases, and 8 bases lay in between. The CDR3 is 14 residues long. In nucleotides, the CDR3 is TGCGCCAGCAGCTTGACAGGGCCCACCGGGGAGCTGTTTTTT. This translates into CASSLTGPTGELFF.

This clonotype showed up many times. The chain joins TRBV7-9 to TRBJ1-6; TRBD1 aligns across 10 bases. In germline, CDR1 is SEHNR, CDR2 FQNEAQ (reference sequence). V gave up 5 bases and J gave up 10 bases; unmatched junction bases: 11. CDR3 length equals 16 residues. The CDR3 sequence is CASSVSRTGGDSPLHF. CDR3 bases: TGTGCCAGCAGCGTTAGCCGGACAGGGGGAGACTCACCCCTCCACTTT.

In its sample, this clonotype was seen many times. This chain connects TRBV7-2 to TRBJ2-1, with D perhaps given as TRBD1 or TRBD2 (6 bases each). With 5 bases removed from V and 2 bases from J, the gap between germline ends came to 16 bases. The germline V gene has CDR1 SGHTA and CDR2 FQGNSA. CDR3 length equals 16 residues. The CDR3 is CASSGTGGLTYNEQFF. The DNA of the CDR3 is TGTGCCAGCAGCGGGACTGGGGGCCTTACCTACAATGAGCAGTTCTTC.

The chain has TRBV4-1 and TRBJ2-3; 9 bases match TRBD2. V trimming: 3 bases; J trimming: 3 bases; junction bases outside the gene matches: 16. The CDR3 is 19 amino acids. Germline CDR1 and CDR2: MGHRA and YSYEKL. In nucleotides, the CDR3 is TGCGCCAGCAGCCATGTTTTCGGTCGCTTAGCGGGAGAAACAGATACGCAGTATTTT. Residues: CASSHVFGRLAGETDTQYF.

The table lists this clonotype with many counts. This chain uses TRBV5-1 with TRBJ2-2; TRBD2 matches 8 bases. CDR3 length: 15 residues. The V gene's germline CDR1 is SGHRS and CDR2 YFSETQ. V trimming: 5 bases; J trimming: 6 bases; junction bases outside the gene matches: 9. CDR3: CASRPGLEVPGELFF. CDR3 coding DNA: TGCGCCAGCAGGCCGGGACTAGAGGTTCCCGGGGAGCTGTTTTTT.

The V call is TRBV7-9, the J call TRBJ2-1, with 9 positions matching TRBD1. V trimming: 5 bases; J trimming: 6 bases; junction bases outside the gene matches: 11. This CDR3 is built from 16 residues. CDR1 is SEHNR, CDR2 FQNEAQ, per germline (reference sequence). CDR3 sequence reads: CASSLARGTGTNEQFF. In DNA, the CDR3 is TGTGCCAGCAGCCTCGCGAGGGGGACAGGGACCAATGAGCAGTTCTTC.

This clonotype occurred a few times. The chain uses TRBV6-5 and TRBJ2-4; D possibly corresponds to TRBD2 (5 bases). This CDR3 is 15 amino acids long. CDR1 is MNHEY and CDR2 is SVGAGI in the germline V gene. V lost 3 bases to trimming and J lost 0 bases, with 9 bases between them. The CDR3 DNA sequence: TGTGCCAGCAGTTATCAAGGACTAGCCAAAAACATTCAGTACTTC. As protein: CASSYQGLAKNIQYF.

This clonotype has at least ten counts. This chain links TRBV5-1 with TRBJ1-1; D ambiguous. Germline CDR1 and CDR2: SGHRS and YFSETQ. CDR3 length: 13 residues. V shed 0 bases and J shed 4 bases, with 7 bases lying between them. The CDR3 DNA follows: TGCGCCAGCAGCTTGGAGCAAGGCACTGAAGCTTTCTTT. Translating gives CASSLEQGTEAFF.

The chain joins TRBV7-6 to TRBJ2-3; TRBD2 matches 10 bases. The CDR3 consists of 18 residues. Germline V gives CDR1 SGHVS, CDR2 FNYEAQ. V shed 6 bases and J 1 base; nucleotides not matched to a gene: 13. DNA for the CDR3: TGTGCCAGCAGTCGAGCGGGAGGGTCGAAGGTGGGCACAGATACGCAGTATTTT. Translated, it gives CASSRAGGSKVGTDTQYF.

This clonotype showed up many times. J is TRBJ2-7 and V is TRBV12-3 or TRBV12-4, with 8 bases lining up with TRBD2. The CDR3 loop spans 15 amino acids. Trimming took 5 bases from V and 2 from J; bases not matched to a gene: 8. CDR3 amino acids: CASSPKTSDTYEQYF. CDR3 in DNA: TGTGCCAGCAGTCCCAAGACTAGCGATACCTACGAGCAGTACTTC.

This clonotype was counted between two and nine times. The CDR3 spells CSAPPRGENTGELFF. CDR3 DNA: TGCAGTGCACCTCCTCGGGGGGAAAACACCGGGGAGCTGTTTTTT. The chain carries TRBV20-1 and TRBJ2-2; 7 bases match TRBD2. V dropped 6 bases and J dropped 2; count of bases not matched to a gene: 9. Per the germline V gene, CDR1 is DFQATT and CDR2 is SNEGSKA (reference sequence). The CDR3 spans 15 residues.

CDR3 bases: TGTGCCAGCAGCACCGGGACGGGAACTTCACCCCTCCACTTT. It yields the protein CASSTGTGTSPLHF. The genes are TRBV12-3 or TRBV12-4 and TRBJ1-6, with D possibly being TRBD1 (5 bases). Trimming removed 6 bases at V and 9 bases at J, with 15 bases between. The CDR3 totals 14 residues.